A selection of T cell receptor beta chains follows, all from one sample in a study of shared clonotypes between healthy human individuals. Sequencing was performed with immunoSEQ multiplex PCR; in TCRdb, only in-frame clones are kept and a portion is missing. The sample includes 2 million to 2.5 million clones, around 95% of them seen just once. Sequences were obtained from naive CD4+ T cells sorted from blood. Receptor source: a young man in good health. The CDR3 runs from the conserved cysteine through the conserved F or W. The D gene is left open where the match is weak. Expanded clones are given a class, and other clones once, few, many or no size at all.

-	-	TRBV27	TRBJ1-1	CASRGRTHGAFF	TGTGCCAGCAGGGGAAGGACTCACGGAGCTTTCTTT
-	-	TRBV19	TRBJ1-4	CASSTPKREKLFF	TGTGCCAGTAGTACGCCGAAAAGGGAAAAACTGTTTTTT
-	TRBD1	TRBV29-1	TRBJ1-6	CSVRDRGPLDSPLHF	TGCAGCGTTCGGGACAGGGGGCCTTTAGATTCACCCCTCCACTTT
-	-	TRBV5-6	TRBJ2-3	CASSFQRSGTDTQYF	TGTGCCAGCAGCTTCCAGAGGTCTGGCACAGATACGCAGTATTTT
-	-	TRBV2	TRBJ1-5	CASSEAEVSNQPQHF	TGTGCCAGCAGTGAAGCGGAGGTGAGCAATCAGCCCCAGCATTTT
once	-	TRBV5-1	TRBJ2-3	CASSFTTDTQYF	TGCGCCAGCAGCTTCACCACAGATACGCAGTATTTT
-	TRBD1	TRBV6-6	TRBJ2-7	CASSQGQGSGEQYF	TGTGCCAGCAGTCAGGGACAGGGGTCGGGCGAGCAGTACTTC
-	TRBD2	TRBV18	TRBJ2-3	CASSPGLAGTDTQYF	TGTGCCAGCTCACCGGGACTAGCGGGAACTGATACGCAGTATTTT
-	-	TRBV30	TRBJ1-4	CAWSVPTGERATNEKLFF	TGTGCCTGGAGTGTACCGACAGGAGAACGTGCAACTAATGAAAAACTGTTTTTT
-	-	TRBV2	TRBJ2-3	CASSEGLPRADTQYF	TGTGCCAGCAGTGAGGGCCTCCCCCGTGCAGATACGCAGTATTTT
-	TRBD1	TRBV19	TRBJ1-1	CASSTTGTAKAFF	TGTGCCAGTAGTACTACTGGGACAGCCAAAGCTTTCTTT
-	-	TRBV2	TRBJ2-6	CASTGTASSGANVLTF	TGTGCCAGCACCGGGACGGCGAGCTCTGGGGCCAACGTCCTGACTTTC
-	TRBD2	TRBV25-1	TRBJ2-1	CASSEWAGGGWHEQFF	TGTGCCAGCAGTGAGTGGGCGGGAGGGGGTTGGCATGAGCAGTTCTTC
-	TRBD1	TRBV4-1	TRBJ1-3	CASSQVAGTGAGNTIYF	TGCGCCAGCAGCCAAGTAGCGGGGACAGGGGCTGGAAACACCATATATTTT
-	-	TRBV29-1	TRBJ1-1	CSVHIGGLYTEAFF	TGCAGCGTCCACATTGGGGGGTTGTACACTGAAGCTTTCTTT
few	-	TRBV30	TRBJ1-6	CAWSVPASSYNSPLHF	TGTGCCTGGAGTGTACCGGCGAGCTCCTATAATTCACCCCTCCACTTT
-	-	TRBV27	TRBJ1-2	CASSLPPAPGDIEGYTF	TGTGCCAGCAGTCTACCGCCCGCCCCAGGGGACATTGAAGGCTACACCTTC
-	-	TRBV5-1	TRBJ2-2	CASSPGQAYTGELFF	TGCGCCAGCAGCCCGGGGCAGGCCTACACCGGGGAGCTGTTTTTT
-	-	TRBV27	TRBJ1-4	CASRPGGATNEKLFF	TGTGCCAGCAGACCGGGGGGGGCAACTAATGAAAAACTGTTTTTT
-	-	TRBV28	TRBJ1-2	CASSLPGGFGYTF	TGTGCCAGCAGTTTACCGGGTGGGTTCGGCTACACCTTC
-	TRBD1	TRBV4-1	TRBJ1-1	CASSLSDGTGSIYYTEAFF	TGCGCCAGCAGCCTATCCGACGGGACAGGTTCGATTTACTACACTGAAGCTTTCTTT
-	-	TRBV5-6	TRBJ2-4	CASSLGQGVNIQYF	TGTGCCAGCAGCTTGGGTCAGGGTGTAAACATTCAGTACTTC
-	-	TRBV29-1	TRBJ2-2	CSVGFVTGELFF	TGCAGCGTTGGGTTTGTAACCGGGGAGCTGTTTTTT
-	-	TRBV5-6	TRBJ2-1	CASSLVGSYNEQFF	TGTGCCAGCAGCTTGGTAGGGAGTTACAATGAGCAGTTCTTC
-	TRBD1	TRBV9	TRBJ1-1	CASSRGTGGGGTEAFF	TGTGCCAGCAGCCGTGGGACAGGGGGCGGGGGCACTGAAGCTTTCTTT
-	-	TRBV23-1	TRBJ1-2	CASSQSSREYRGYTF	TGCGCCAGCAGTCAATCATCCAGGGAATATCGTGGCTACACCTTC
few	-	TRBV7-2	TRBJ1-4	CASSLFTGWQEKLFF	TGTGCCAGCAGCTTATTTACGGGGTGGCAGGAAAAACTGTTTTTT
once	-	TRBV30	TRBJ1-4	CACGQSNEKLFF	TGTGCCTGTGGACAGTCTAATGAAAAACTGTTTTTT
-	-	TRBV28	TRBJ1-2	CASTAGEGYTF	TGTGCCAGCACAGCGGGGGAGGGCTACACCTTC
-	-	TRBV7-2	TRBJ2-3	CAIQQNTDTQYF	TGTGCCATCCAACAAAACACAGATACGCAGTATTTT
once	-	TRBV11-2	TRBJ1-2	CASSPYGGSYGYTF	TGTGCCAGCAGCCCTTATGGGGGCTCCTATGGCTACACCTTC
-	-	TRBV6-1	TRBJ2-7	CASPSLLTYEQYF	TGTGCCAGCCCTAGCCTCCTGACTTACGAGCAGTACTTC
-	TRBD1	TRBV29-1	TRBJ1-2	CSAMGQGIRYGYTF	TGCAGCGCAATGGGACAGGGGATCCGCTATGGCTACACCTTC
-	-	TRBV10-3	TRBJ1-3	CAIRMTVLSGNTIYF	TGTGCCATCAGGATGACAGTGCTCTCTGGAAACACCATATATTTT
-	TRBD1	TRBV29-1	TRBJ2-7	CSGTRGYEQYF	TGCAGCGGGACCAGGGGGTACGAGCAGTACTTC
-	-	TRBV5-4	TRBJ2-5	CASSPANKETQYF	TGTGCCAGCAGCCCTGCGAATAAAGAGACCCAGTACTTC
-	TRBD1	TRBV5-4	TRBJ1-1	CASSLAGSGGNTEAFF	TGTGCCAGCAGCTTGGCTGGCTCAGGGGGAAACACTGAAGCTTTCTTT
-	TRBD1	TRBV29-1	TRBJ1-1	CSVRPGTVDTEAFF	TGCAGCGTTCGTCCCGGGACAGTGGACACTGAAGCTTTCTTT
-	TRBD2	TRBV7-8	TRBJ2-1	CASSLWTSGGSYNEQFF	TGTGCCAGCAGCCTTTGGACTAGCGGGGGCTCATACAATGAGCAGTTCTTC
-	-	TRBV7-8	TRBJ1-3	CASSLSGNTIYF	TGTGCCAGCAGCTTATCGGGAAACACCATATATTTT
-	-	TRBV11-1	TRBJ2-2	CASSLAEGTNTGELFF	TGTGCCAGCAGCTTAGCTGAGGGGACGAACACCGGGGAGCTGTTTTTT